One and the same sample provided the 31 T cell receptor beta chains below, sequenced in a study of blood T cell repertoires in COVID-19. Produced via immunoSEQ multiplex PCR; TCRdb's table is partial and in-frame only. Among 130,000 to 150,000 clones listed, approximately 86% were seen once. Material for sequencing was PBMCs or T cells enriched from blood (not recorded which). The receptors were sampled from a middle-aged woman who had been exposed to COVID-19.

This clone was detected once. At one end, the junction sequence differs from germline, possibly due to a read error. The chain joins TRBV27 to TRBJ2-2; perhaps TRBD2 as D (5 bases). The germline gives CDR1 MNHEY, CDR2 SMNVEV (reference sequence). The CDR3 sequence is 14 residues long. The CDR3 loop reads CASRALANTGELFF. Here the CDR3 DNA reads TGTGCTAGCAGAGCACTAGCGAACACCGGGGAGCTGTTTTTT.

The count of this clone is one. CDR3 amino acids: CASSFSSTGREKLFF. CDR3 nucleotides: TGTGCCAGCAGCTTTAGTTCAACAGGCCGTGAAAAACTGTTTTTT. The V call is TRBV11-2, the J call TRBJ1-4; a weak D match, TRBD1 (5 bases). V lost 3 bases and J 7 bases, leaving 15 bases between the germline ends. CDR3 length: 15 residues. Germline V lookup: CDR1 SGHAT, CDR2 FQNNGV.

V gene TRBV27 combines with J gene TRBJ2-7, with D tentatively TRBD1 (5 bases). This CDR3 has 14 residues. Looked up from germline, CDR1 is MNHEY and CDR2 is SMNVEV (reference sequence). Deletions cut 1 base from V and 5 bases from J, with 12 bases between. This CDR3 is CASSLYRQVDEQYF. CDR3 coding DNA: TGTGCCAGCAGTTTATACAGGCAAGTCGACGAGCAGTACTTC.

In nucleotides, the CDR3 is TGTGCCACCGGGGGGTATGGAGAGACCCAGTACTTC. This codes for CATGGYGETQYF. The chain links TRBV2 to TRBJ2-5, with TRBD2 matching over 7 bases. Germline V gene lookup returns CDR1 SNHLY and CDR2 FYNNEI. The CDR3 is made up of 12 amino acids. Germline trimming cut 10 bases from V and 4 bases from J; bases unmatched to any gene: 6.

CDR3 region: CASSLGLAGGLNEQFF. DNA for the CDR3: TGCGCCAGCAGCCTCGGACTAGCGGGAGGGCTCAATGAGCAGTTCTTC. The rearrangement joins TRBV4-3 to TRBJ2-1; the match to TRBD2 covers 15 bases. The CDR3 spans 16 residues. Germline trimming cut 4 bases from V and 6 bases from J; bases unmatched to any gene: 4. Germline assignment: CDR1 LGHNA and CDR2 YSLEER.

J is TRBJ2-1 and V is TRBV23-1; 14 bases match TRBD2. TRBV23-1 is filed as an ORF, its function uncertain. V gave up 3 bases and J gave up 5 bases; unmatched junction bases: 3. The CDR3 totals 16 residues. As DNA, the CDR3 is TGCGCCAGCAGTCAGCCGGGACTAGCGGGAGACAATGAGCAGTTCTTC. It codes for CASSQPGLAGDNEQFF.

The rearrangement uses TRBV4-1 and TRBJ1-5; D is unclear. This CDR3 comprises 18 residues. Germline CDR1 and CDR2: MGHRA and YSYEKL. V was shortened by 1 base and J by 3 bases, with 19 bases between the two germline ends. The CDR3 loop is CASSQVVSNVLANQPQHF. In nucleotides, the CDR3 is TGCGCCAGCAGCCAAGTTGTGTCCAATGTACTTGCCAATCAGCCCCAGCATTTT.

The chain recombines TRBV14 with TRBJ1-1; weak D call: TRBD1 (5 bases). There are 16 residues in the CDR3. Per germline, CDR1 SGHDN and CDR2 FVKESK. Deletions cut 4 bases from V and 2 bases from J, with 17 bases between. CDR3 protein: CASSPIATTVNTEAFF. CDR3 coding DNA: TGTGCCAGCAGCCCTATCGCGACGACAGTAAACACTGAAGCTTTCTTT.

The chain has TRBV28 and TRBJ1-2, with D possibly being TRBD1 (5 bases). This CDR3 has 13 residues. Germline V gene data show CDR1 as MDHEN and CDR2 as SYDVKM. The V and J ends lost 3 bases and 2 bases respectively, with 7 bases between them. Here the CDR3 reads CASSLAGNYGYTF. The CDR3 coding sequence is TGTGCCAGCAGTTTGGCAGGGAACTATGGCTACACCTTC.

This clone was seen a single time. CDR3 nucleotides: TGCGCCAGCAGCTTGCGAGATCCCACAGATACGCAGTATTTT. Protein product: CASSLRDPTDTQYF. V usage is TRBV5-1 and J usage is TRBJ2-3; D is uncertain. V shed 1 base and J shed 2 bases, with 8 bases lying between them. CDR3 length: 14 amino acids. Germline-derived CDR1 and CDR2 are SGHRS and YFSETQ.

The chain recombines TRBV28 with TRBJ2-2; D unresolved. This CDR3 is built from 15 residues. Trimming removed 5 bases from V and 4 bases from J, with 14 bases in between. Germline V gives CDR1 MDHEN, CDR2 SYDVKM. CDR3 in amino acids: CASSLPGPFTGELFF. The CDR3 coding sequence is TGTGCCAGCAGTCTCCCCGGTCCTTTCACCGGGGAGCTGTTTTTT.

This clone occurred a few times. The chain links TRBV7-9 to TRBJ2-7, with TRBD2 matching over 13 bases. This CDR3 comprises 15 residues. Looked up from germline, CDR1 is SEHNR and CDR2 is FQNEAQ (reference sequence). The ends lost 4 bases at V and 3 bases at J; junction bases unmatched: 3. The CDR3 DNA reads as TGTGCCAGCAGCTGGACTAGCGGGGGACTCTACGAGCAGTACTTC. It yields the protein CASSWTSGGLYEQYF.

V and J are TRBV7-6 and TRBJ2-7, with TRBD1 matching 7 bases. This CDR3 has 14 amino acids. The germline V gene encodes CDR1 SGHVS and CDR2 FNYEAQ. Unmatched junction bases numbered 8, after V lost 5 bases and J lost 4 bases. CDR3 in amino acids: CASSPKGQSYEQYF. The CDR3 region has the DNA TGTGCCAGCAGCCCCAAGGGACAGTCTTACGAGCAGTACTTC.

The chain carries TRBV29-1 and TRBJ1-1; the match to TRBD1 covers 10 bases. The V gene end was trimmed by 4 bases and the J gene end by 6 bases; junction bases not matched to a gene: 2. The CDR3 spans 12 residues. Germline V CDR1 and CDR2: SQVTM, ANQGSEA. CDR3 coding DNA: TGCAGCGTTGGGACAGGGGGGGCTGAAGCTTTCTTT. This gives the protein CSVGTGGAEAFF.

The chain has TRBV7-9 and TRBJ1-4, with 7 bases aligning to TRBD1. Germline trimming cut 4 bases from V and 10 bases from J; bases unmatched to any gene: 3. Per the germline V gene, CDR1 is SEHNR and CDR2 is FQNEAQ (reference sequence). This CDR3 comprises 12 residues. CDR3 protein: CASSSTGVKLFF. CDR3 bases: TGTGCCAGCAGCTCAACAGGGGTAAAACTGTTTTTT.

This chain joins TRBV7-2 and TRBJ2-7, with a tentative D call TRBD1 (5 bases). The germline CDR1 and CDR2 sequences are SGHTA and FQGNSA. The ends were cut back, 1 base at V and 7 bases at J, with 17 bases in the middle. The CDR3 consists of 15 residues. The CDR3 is CASSLGLVGAGEQYF. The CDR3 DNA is TGTGCCAGCAGCTTAGGGCTTGTTGGGGCAGGGGAGCAGTACTTC.

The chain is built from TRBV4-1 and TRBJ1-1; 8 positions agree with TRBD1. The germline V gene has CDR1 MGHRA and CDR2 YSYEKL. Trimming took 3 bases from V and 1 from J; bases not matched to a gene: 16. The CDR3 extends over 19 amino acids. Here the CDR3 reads CASSQGGRRGQVSNTEAFF. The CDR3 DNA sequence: TGCGCCAGCAGCCAGGGGGGACGGAGGGGACAGGTGTCGAACACTGAAGCTTTCTTT.

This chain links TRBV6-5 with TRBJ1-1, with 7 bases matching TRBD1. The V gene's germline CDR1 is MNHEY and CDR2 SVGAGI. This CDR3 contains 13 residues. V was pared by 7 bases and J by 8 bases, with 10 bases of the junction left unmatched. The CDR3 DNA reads TGTGCCAGCACCAACTACGACAGGGTCGAAGCTTTCTTT. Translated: CASTNYDRVEAFF.

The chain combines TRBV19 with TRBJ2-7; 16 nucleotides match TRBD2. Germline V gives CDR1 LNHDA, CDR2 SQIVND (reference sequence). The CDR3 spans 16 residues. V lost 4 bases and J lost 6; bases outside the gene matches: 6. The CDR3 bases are TGTGCCAGTAGTACGACGGGACTAGCGGGAGGGCGCGAGCAGTACTTC. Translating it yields CASSTTGLAGGREQYF.

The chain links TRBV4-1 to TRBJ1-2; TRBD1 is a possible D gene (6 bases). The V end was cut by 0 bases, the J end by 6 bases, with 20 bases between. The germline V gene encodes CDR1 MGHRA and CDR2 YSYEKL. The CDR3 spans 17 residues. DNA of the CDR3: TGCGCCAGCAGCCAAGAAGAGGGCTGGGGGCATGAGGATGGCTACACCTTC. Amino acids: CASSQEEGWGHEDGYTF.

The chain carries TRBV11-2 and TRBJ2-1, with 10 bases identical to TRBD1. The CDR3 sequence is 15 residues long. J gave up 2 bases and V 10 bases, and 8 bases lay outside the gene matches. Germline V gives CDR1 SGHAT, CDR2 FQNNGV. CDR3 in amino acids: CATMTGQGAYNEQFF. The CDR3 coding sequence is TGTGCCACCATGACCGGACAGGGGGCCTACAATGAGCAGTTCTTC.

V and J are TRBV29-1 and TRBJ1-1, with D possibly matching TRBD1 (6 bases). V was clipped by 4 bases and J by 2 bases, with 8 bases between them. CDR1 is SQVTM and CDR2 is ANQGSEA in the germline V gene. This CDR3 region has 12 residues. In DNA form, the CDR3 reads TGCAGCGTTGCAGGGGTTAACACTGAAGCTTTCTTT. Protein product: CSVAGVNTEAFF.

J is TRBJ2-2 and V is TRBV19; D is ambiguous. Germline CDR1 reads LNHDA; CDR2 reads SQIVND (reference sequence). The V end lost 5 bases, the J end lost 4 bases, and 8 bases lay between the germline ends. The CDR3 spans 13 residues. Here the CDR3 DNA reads TGTGCCAGTAGTTTCGACTCCACCGGGGAGCTGTTTTTT. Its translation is CASSFDSTGELFF.

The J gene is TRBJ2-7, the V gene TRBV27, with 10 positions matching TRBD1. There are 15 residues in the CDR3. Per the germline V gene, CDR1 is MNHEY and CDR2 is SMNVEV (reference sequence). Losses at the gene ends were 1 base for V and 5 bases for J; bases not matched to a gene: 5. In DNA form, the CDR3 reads TGTGCCAGCAGTTTATACGGGACAGGGGTCGACGAGCAGTACTTC. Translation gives CASSLYGTGVDEQYF.

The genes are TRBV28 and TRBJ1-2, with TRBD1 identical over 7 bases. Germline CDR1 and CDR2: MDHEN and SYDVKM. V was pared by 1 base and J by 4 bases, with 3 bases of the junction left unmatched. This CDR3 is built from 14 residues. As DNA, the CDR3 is TGTGCCAGCAGTTTATTCGGACAGGCCTATGGCTACACCTTC. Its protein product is CASSLFGQAYGYTF.

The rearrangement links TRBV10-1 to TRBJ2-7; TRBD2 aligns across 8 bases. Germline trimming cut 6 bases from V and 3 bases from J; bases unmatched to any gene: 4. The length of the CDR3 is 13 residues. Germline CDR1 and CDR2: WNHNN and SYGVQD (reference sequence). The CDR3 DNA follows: TGCGCCAGCAGCGGGGGGGACCTCTACGAGCAGTACTTC. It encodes CASSGGDLYEQYF.

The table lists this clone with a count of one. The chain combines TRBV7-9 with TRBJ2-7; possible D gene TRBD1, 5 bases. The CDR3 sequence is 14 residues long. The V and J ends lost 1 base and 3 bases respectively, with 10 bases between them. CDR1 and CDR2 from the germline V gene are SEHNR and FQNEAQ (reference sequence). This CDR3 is CASSLVPRDYEQYF. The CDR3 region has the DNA TGTGCCAGCAGCTTAGTACCCAGGGACTACGAGCAGTACTTC.

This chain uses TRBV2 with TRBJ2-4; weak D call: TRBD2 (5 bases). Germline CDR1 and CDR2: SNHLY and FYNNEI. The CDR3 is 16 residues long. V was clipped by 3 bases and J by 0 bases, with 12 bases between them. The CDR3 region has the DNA TGTGCCAGCAGTGAGCTGGACGGGGTAGCCAAAAACATTCAGTACTTC. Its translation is CASSELDGVAKNIQYF.

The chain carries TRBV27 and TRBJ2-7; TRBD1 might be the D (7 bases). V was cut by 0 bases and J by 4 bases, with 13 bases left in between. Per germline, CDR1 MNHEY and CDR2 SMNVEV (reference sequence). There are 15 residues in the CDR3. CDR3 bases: TGTGCCAGCAGTTTATCGGTGGAGGGGGCATACGAGCAGTACTTC. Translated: CASSLSVEGAYEQYF.

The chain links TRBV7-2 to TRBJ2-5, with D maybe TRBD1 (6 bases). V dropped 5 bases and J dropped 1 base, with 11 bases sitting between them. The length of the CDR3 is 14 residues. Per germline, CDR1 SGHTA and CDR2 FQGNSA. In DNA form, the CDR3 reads TGTGCCAGCAGCCCCCAGACAGGCCAAGAGACCCAGTACTTC. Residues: CASSPQTGQETQYF.

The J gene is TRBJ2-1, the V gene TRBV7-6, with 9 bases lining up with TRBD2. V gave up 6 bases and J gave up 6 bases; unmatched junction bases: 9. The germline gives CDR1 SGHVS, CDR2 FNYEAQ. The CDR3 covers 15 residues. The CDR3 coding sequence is TGTGCCAGCAGTCCCGGACTAGCGAATCTCAATGAGCAGTTCTTC. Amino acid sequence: CASSPGLANLNEQFF. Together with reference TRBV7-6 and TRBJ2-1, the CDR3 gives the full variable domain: GAGVSQSPRYKVTKRGQDVALRCDPISGHVSLYWYRQALGQGPEFLTYFNYEAQQDKSGLPNDRFSAERPEGSISTLTIQRTEQRDSAMYRCASSPGLANLNEQFFGPGTRLTVL.